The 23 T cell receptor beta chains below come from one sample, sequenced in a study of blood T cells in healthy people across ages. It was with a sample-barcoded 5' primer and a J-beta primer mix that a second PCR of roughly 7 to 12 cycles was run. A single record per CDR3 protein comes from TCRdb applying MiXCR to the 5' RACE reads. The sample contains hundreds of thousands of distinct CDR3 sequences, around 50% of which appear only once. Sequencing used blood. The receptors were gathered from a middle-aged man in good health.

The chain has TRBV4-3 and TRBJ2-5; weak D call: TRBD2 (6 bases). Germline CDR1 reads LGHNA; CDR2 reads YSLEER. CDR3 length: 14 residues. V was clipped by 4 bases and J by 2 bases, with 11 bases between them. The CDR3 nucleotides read TGCGCCAGCAGCCCCGGACTACTTCAAGAGACCCAGTACTTC. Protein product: CASSPGLLQETQYF.

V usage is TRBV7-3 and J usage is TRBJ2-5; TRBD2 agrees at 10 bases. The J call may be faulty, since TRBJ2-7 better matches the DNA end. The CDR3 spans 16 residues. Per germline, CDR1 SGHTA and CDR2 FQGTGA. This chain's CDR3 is CASSLAGGLARYEQYF. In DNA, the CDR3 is TGTGCCAGCAGCTTAGCCGGGGGACTAGCGCGCTACGAGCAGTACTTC.

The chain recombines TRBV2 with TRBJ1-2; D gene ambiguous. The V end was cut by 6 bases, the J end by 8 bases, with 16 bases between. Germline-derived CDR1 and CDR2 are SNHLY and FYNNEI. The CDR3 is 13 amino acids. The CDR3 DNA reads TGTGCCAGCAGCACGACCCCCGGGAGGGGCTACACCTTC. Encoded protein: CASSTTPGRGYTF.

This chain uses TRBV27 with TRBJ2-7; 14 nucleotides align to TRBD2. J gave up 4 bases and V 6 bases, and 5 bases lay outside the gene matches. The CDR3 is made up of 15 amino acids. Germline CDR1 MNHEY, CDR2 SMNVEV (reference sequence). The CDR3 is CASREGTSGRYEQYF. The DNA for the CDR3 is TGTGCCAGCAGAGAAGGGACTAGCGGGAGATACGAGCAGTACTTC.

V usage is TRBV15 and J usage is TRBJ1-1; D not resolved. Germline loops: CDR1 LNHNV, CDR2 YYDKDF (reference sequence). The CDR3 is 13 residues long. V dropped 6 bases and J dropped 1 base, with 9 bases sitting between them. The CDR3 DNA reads TGTGCCACCAGTATGAGGGAGAACACTGAAGCTTTCTTT. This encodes CATSMRENTEAFF. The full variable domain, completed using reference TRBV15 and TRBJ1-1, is DAMVIQNPRYQVTQFGKPVTLSCSQTLNHNVMYWYQQKSSQAPKLLFHYYDKDFNNEADTPDNFQSRRPNTSFCFLDIRSPGLGDTAMYLCATSMRENTEAFFGQGTRLTVV.

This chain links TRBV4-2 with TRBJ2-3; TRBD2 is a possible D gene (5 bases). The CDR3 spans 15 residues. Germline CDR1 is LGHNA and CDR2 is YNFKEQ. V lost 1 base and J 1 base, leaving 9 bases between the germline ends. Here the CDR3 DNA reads TGTGCCAGCAGCCAAGTTCCAGCGGGCACAGATACGCAGTATTTT. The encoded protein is CASSQVPAGTDTQYF.

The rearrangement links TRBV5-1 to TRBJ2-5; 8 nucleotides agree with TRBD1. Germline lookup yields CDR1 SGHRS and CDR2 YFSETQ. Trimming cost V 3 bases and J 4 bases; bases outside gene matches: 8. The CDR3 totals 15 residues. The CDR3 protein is CASSSGQGASETQYF. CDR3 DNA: TGCGCCAGCAGCTCGGGTCAGGGGGCTTCAGAGACCCAGTACTTC.

The CDR3 coding sequence is TGTGCCAGCAGCTTAGACAGCGGGGGCATCCAAGAGACCCAGTACTTC. Amino acids: CASSLDSGGIQETQYF. V gene TRBV7-2 combines with J gene TRBJ2-5; 8 nucleotides match TRBD2. J lost 1 base, V lost 1 base, and 5 bases had no gene match. CDR1 is SGHTA, CDR2 FQGNSA, per germline. The CDR3 is 16 amino acids.

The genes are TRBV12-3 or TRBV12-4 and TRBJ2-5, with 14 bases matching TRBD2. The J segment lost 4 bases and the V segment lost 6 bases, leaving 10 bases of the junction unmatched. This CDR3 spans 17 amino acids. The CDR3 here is CASSNRGLAGGRETQYF. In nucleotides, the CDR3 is TGTGCCAGCAGCAACCGAGGACTAGCGGGGGGAAGAGAGACCCAGTACTTC.

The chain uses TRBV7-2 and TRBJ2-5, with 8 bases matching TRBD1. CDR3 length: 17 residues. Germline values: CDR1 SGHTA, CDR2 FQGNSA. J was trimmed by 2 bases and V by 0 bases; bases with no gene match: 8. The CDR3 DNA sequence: TGTGCCAGCAGCTTAGCCTCCTTCGGGACAGGTCAAGAGACCCAGTACTTC. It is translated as CASSLASFGTGQETQYF.

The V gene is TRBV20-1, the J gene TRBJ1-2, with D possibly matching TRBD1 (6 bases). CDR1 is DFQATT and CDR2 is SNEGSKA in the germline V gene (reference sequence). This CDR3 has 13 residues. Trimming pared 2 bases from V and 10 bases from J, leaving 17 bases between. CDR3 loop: CSARWGKGGDYTF. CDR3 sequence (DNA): TGCAGTGCTAGATGGGGGAAGGGGGGTGACTACACCTTC.

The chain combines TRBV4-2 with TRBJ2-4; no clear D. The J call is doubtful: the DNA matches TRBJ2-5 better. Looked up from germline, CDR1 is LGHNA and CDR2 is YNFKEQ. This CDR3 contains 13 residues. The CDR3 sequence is CASSQDARETQYF. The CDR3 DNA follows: TGTGCCAGCAGCCAAGATGCGCGGGAGACCCAGTACTTC.

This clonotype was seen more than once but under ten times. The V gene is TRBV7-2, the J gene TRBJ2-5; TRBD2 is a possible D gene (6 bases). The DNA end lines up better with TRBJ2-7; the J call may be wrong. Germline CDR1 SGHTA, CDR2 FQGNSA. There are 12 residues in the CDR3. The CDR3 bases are TGTGCCAGCAGCTTAACTAGCTTCGAGCAGTACTTC. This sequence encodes CASSLTSFEQYF.

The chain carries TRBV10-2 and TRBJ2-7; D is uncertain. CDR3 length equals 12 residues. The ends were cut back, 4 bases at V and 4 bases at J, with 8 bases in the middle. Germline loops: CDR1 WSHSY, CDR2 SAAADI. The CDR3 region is CASSGHLYEQYF. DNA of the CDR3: TGCGCCAGCAGTGGGCACTTATACGAGCAGTACTTC.

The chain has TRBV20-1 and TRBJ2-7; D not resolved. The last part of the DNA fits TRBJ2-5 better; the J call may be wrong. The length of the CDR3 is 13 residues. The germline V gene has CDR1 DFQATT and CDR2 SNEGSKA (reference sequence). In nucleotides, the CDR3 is TGCAGTGCCTCGACTTATAACCAAGAGACCCAGTACTTC. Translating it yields CSASTYNQETQYF.

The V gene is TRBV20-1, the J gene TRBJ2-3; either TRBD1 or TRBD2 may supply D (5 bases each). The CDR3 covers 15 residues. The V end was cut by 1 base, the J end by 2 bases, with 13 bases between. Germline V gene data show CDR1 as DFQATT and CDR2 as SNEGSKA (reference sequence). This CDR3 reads CSARVGDHYTDTQYF. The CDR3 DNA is TGCAGTGCTAGAGTAGGGGACCACTACACAGATACGCAGTATTTT.

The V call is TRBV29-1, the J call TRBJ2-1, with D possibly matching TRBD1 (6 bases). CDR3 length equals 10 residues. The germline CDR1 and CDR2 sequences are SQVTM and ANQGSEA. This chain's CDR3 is CQGKGNEQFF. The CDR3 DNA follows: TGCCAGGGGAAAGGGAATGAGCAGTTCTTC.

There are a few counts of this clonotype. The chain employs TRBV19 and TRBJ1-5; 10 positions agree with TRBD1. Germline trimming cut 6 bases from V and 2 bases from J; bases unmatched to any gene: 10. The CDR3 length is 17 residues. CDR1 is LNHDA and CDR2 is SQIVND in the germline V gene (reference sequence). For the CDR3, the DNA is TGTGCCAGTAGAACCGGGACAGGGGTATCAGGCAATCAGCCCCAGCATTTT. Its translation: CASRTGTGVSGNQPQHF.

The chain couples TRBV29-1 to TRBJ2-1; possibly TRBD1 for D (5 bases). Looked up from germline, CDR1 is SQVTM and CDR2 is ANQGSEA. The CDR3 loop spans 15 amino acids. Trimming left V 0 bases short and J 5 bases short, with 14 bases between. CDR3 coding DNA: TGCAGCGTTGAAGATTCTCAGGGTATCAACAATGAGCAGTTCTTC. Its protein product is CSVEDSQGINNEQFF.

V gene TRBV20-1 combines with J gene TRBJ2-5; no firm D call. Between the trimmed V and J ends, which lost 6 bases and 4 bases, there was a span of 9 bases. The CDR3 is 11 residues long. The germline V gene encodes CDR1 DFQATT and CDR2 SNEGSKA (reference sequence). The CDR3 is CSAPPGETQYF. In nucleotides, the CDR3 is TGCAGTGCCCCCCCAGGAGAGACCCAGTACTTC.

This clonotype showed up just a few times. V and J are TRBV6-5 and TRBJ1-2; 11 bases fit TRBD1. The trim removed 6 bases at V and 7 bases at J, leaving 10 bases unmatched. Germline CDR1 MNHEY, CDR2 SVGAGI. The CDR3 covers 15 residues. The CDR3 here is CASSSQGQGGFGYTF. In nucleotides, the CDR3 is TGTGCCAGCAGCTCTCAGGGACAGGGGGGATTTGGCTACACCTTC.

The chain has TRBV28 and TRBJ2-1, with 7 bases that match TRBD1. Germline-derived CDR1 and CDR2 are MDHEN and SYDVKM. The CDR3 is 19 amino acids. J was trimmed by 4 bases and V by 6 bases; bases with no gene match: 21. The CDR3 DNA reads TGTGCCAGCAGCGGTCCCGGGACAGTAGTTAATGGAGGATACAATGAGCAGTTCTTC. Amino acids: CASSGPGTVVNGGYNEQFF.

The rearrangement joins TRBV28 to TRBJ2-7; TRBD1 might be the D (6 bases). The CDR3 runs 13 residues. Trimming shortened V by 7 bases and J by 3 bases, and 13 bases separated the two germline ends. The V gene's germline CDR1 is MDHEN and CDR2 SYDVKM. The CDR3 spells CASTTRGNYEQYF. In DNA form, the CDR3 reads TGTGCCAGCACGACCAGGGGAAACTACGAGCAGTACTTC.